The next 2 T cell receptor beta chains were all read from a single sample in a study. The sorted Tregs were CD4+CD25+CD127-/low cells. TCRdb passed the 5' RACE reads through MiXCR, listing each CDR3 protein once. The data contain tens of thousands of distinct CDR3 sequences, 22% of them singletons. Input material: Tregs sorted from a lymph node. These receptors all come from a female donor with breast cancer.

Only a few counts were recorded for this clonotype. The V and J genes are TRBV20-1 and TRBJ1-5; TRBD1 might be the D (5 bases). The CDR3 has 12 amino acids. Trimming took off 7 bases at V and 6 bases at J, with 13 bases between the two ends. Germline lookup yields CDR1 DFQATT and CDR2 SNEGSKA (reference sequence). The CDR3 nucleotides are TGCAGTGTAGGGGACCAGGGTCAGCCCCAGCATTTT. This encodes CSVGDQGQPQHF.

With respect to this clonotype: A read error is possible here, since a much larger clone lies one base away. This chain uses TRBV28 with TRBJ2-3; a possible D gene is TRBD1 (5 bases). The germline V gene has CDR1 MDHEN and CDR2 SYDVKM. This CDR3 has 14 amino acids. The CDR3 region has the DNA TGTACCAGCAGCTATGACAGTGCCACAGATACGCAGTATTTT. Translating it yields CTSSYDSATDTQYF.